The sequence of this T cell receptor beta chain was determined in a study of cytomegalovirus exposure and HLA in healthy donors. Study observations and caveats: In a later analysis, V- and J-gene trimming of beta chains associated with a DCLRE1C missense variant, replicated independently. When a later analysis compared HLA-associated TCR beta chains with equally common others, the HLA-associated chains turned out to be more clonally expanded and to have lower generation probabilities.

Primers for the PCR totalled 60 Vbeta and 13 Jbeta. Sequenced by immunoSEQ multiplex PCR; TCRdb stores in-frame clones only, minus some. The sample records approximately 110,000 clones, around 77% being singletons. About this clone itself: Its matching antigen is unknown.

Trimming took 3 bases from V and 7 from J, leaving 4 bases between them. From germline, CDR1 is DFQATT and CDR2 SNEGSKA (reference sequence). This CDR3 is 10 amino acids long. V usage is TRBV20-1 and J usage is TRBJ2-1; D is unresolved. Sequencing was performed on PBMCs. This TCR came from a human donor in good health. Written as DNA, the CDR3 is TGCAGTGCTAGTCATAATGAGCAGTTCTTC. This sequence encodes CSASHNEQFF.